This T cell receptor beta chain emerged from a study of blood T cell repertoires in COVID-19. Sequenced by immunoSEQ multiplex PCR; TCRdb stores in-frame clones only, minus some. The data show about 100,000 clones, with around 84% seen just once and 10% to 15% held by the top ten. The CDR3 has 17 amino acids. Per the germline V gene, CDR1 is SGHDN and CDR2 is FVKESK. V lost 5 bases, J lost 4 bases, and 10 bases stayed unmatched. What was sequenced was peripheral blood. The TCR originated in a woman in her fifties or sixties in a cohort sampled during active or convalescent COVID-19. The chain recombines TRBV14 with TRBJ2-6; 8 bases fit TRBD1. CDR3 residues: CASSAHSGGPGANVLTF. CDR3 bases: TGTGCCAGCAGCGCTCACTCAGGGGGCCCAGGGGCCAACGTCCTGACTTTC.